One and the same sample provided the 4 T cell receptor beta chains below, sequenced in a study of T cell repertoires in cytomegalovirus infection. No antigen has been identified for these receptors. A single record per CDR3 protein comes from TCRdb applying MiXCR to the reads. The sample lists about 770,000 distinct CDR3 sequences; roughly 29% were seen once. Sequencing used cultured CD8+ T cells from PBMCs, obtained from culture after CMV antigen stimulation. Receptors originate from a human donor in good health (CMV status not recorded). Some clones in this sample may be carry-over from other donors' samples.

J is TRBJ2-1 and V is TRBV6-1, with 8 nucleotides matching TRBD2. Germline values: CDR1 MNHNS, CDR2 SASEGT. Losses at the gene ends were 7 bases for V and 2 bases for J; bases not matched to a gene: 7. The CDR3 consists of 15 residues. Here the CDR3 reads CASINLAGTYNEQFF. The CDR3 DNA reads TGTGCCAGCATTAACTTAGCGGGGACCTACAATGAGCAGTTCTTC.

The chain uses TRBV19 and TRBJ1-1; D uncertain. The CDR3 loop spans 14 amino acids. CDR1 and CDR2 from the germline V gene are LNHDA and SQIVND (reference sequence). Trimming pared 3 bases from V and 1 base from J, leaving 9 bases between. The CDR3 DNA is TGTGCCAGTAGTATGGCCATCCCGAACACTGAAGCTTTCTTT. Amino acids: CASSMAIPNTEAFF.

The V and J genes are TRBV4-3 and TRBJ2-1; D not resolved. CDR1 and CDR2 from the germline V gene are LGHNA and YSLEER. This CDR3 has 13 amino acids. Trimming took off 2 bases at V and 4 bases at J, with 6 bases between the two ends. CDR3 DNA: TGCGCCAGCAGCCAACAGACGTACAATGAGCAGTTCTTC. Translating it yields CASSQQTYNEQFF.

This clonotype was picked up a small number of times. The V gene is TRBV19, the J gene TRBJ2-3; tentatively, D is TRBD1 (6 bases). This CDR3 spans 16 amino acids. Germline CDR1 and CDR2: LNHDA and SQIVND (reference sequence). The V and J ends lost 9 bases and 6 bases respectively, with 25 bases between them. CDR3: CASNPIRDGGMDTQYF. The CDR3 DNA is TGTGCCAGCAATCCGATCAGAGATGGGGGCATGGATACGCAGTATTTT.